A selection of T cell receptor beta chains follows, all from one sample in a study of identical twins. TCRdb fed the 5' RACE reads into MiXCR, producing one record per CDR3 protein. The sample contains 500,000 to 550,000 distinct CDR3 sequences, about 22% of which appear only once. This same sample was also part of a study on yellow fever vaccine responses in identical twins.

The sample was CD4+ T cells sorted from blood. The receptors originated from a woman between 18 and 30 years old in good health. Both conserved end residues are part of each CDR3. A D gene is named only where the DNA matches it firmly. Part of the rows lack a size; the others show once, few, many or a class for expanded clones.

length | D | J | size | V | DNA | CDR3
15 | NA | TRBJ1-6 | few | TRBV4-1 | TGCGCCTCGATGTGGGGGGCAGACTATAATTCACCCCTCCACTTT | CASMWGADYNSPLHF
14 | NA | TRBJ2-1 | NA | TRBV4-1 | TGCGCCAGCAGCCTCACGGTAGGGGTGGATGAGCAGTTCTTC | CASSLTVGVDEQFF
14 | NA | TRBJ1-5 | NA | TRBV12-3/TRBV12-4 | TGTGCCAGCAGTTTAGGACATAGCAATCAGCCCCAGCATTTT | CASSLGHSNQPQHF
13 | NA | TRBJ2-1 | few | TRBV12-5 | TGTGCTAGTGGTTTGAGTCCGGGCGGTGAGCAGTTCTTC | CASGLSPGGEQFF
15 | TRBD2 | TRBJ2-1 | NA | TRBV10-3 | TGTGCCATCAGTGTGGGACTAGCGGGAGTGGAGGAGCAGTTCTTC | CAISVGLAGVEEQFF
13 | TRBD1 | TRBJ1-2 | NA | TRBV6-1 | TGTGCCAGCAGAAACACAGGGGGCTATGGCTACACCTTC | CASRNTGGYGYTF
15 | NA | TRBJ2-3 | NA | TRBV12-3/TRBV12-4 | TGTGCCAGCAGGGGAGGGAGGGGGCAAACAGATACGCAGTATTTT | CASRGGRGQTDTQYF
12 | TRBD1 | TRBJ1-6 | few | TRBV19 | TGTGCCAGTAGCACAGGGGATTCACCCCTCCACTTT | CASSTGDSPLHF
13 | NA | TRBJ2-3 | few | TRBV20-1 | TGCAGTGCTAGTAAATCTAGCACAGATACGCAGTATTTT | CSASKSSTDTQYF
13 | TRBD1 | TRBJ1-1 | NA | TRBV12-5 | TGTGCTAGTGGTTTGGGGGGACAGAGTGAAGCTTTCTTT | CASGLGGQSEAFF